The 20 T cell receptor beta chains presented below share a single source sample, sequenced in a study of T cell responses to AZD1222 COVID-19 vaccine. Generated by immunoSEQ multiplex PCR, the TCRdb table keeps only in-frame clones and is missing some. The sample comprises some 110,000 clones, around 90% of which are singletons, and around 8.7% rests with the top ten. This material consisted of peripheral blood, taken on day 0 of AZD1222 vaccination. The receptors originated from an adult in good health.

The CDR3 region has the DNA TGTGCCAGTAGTCCACAACTAGCGGGAGGGGTAGATACGCAGTATTTT. This sequence encodes CASSPQLAGGVDTQYF. The chain carries TRBV19 and TRBJ2-3; 13 nucleotides line up with TRBD2. J lost 5 bases, V lost 5 bases, and 7 bases had no gene match. This CDR3 is 16 amino acids long. Germline loops: CDR1 LNHDA, CDR2 SQIVND (reference sequence).

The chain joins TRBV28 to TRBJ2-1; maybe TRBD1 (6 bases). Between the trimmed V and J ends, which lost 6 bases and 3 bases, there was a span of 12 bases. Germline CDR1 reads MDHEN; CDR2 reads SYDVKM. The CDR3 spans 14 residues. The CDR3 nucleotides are TGTGCCAGCAGACTGGACAGATTCTACAATGAGCAGTTCTTC. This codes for CASRLDRFYNEQFF.

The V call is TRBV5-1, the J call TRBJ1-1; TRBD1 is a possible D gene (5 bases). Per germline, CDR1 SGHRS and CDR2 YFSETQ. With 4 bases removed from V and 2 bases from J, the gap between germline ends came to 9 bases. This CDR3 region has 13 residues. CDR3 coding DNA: TGCGCCAGCAGCAGAGACAGCAACACTGAAGCTTTCTTT. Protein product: CASSRDSNTEAFF.

This CDR3 is CASSGQTGGAYEQYF. CDR3 sequence (DNA): TGCGCCAGCAGCGGACAGACAGGGGGGGCCTACGAGCAGTACTTC. The chain uses TRBV5-1 and TRBJ2-7; 9 bases map to TRBD1. CDR1 and CDR2 (germline): SGHRS, YFSETQ. The V segment lost 4 bases and the J segment 2 bases; nucleotides outside the gene matches: 7. This CDR3 is 15 amino acids long.

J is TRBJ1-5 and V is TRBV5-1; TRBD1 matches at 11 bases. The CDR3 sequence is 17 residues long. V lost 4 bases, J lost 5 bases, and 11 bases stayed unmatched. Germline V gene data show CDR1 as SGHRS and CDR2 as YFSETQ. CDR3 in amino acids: CASSPGTRDRGDQPQHF. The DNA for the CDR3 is TGCGCCAGCAGCCCTGGGACCCGGGACAGGGGGGATCAGCCCCAGCATTTT.

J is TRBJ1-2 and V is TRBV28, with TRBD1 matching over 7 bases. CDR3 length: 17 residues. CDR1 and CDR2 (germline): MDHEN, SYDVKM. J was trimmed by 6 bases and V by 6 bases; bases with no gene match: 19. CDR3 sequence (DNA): TGTGCCAGCAGCTCAGGGGGGTCGGACAGCGGAAACGATGGCTACACCTTC. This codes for CASSSGGSDSGNDGYTF.

CDR3 in amino acids: CASSLEARGGNTIYF. The CDR3, as DNA: TGTGCCAGCAGCTTAGAGGCCAGGGGAGGAAACACCATATATTTT. The genes are TRBV7-2 and TRBJ1-3; perhaps TRBD1 as D (6 bases). The CDR3 has 15 amino acids. V lost 1 base and J lost 4, with 11 bases in between. Per the germline V gene, CDR1 is SGHTA and CDR2 is FQGNSA.

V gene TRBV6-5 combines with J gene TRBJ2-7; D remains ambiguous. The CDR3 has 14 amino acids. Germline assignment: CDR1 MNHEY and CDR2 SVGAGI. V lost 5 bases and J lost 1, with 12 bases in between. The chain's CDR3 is CASSKLDESYEQYF. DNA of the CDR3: TGTGCCAGCAGTAAGCTGGACGAGTCCTACGAGCAGTACTTC.

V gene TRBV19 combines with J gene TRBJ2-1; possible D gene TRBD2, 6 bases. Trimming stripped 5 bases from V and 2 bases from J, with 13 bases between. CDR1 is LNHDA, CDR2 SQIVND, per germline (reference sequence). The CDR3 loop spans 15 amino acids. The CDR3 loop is CASSGASVAYNEQFF. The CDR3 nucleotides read TGTGCCAGTAGTGGTGCTAGCGTTGCCTACAATGAGCAGTTCTTC.

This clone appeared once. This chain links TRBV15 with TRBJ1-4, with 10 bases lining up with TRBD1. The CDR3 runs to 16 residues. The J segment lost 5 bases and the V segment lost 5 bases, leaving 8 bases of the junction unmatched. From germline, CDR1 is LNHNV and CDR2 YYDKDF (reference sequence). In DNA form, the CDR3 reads TGTGCCACCAGCGGGCCAGACAGGGGGCGGAATGAAAAACTGTTTTTT. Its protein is CATSGPDRGRNEKLFF.

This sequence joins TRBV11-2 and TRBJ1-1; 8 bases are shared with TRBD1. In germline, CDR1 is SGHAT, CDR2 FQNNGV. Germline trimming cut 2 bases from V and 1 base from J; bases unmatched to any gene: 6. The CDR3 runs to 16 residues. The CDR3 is CASSLSRGQSNTEAFF. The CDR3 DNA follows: TGTGCCAGCAGCTTAAGCAGGGGGCAGTCGAACACTGAAGCTTTCTTT.

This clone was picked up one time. CDR3 DNA sequence: TGTGCCAGCAGCCGCCGGGGGAATAGGGGTCGTTACGAGCAGTACTTC. It yields the protein CASSRRGNRGRYEQYF. V is TRBV5-6 and J is TRBJ2-7, with D possibly being TRBD2 (6 bases). CDR1 is SGHDT and CDR2 is YYEEEE in the germline V gene. V lost 4 bases and J 4 bases, leaving 21 bases between the germline ends. CDR3 length: 16 amino acids.

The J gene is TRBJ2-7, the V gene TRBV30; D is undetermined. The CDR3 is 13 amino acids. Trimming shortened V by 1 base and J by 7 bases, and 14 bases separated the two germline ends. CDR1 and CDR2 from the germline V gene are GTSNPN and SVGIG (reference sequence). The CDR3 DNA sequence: TGTGCCTGGAGTGAAAACCCTTCGAGGGAGCAGTACTTC. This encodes CAWSENPSREQYF.

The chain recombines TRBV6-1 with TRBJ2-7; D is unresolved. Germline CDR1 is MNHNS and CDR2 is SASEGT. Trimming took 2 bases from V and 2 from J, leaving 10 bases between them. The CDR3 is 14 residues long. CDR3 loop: CASSEYSYTYEQYF. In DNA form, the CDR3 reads TGTGCCAGCAGTGAATACTCCTATACCTACGAGCAGTACTTC.

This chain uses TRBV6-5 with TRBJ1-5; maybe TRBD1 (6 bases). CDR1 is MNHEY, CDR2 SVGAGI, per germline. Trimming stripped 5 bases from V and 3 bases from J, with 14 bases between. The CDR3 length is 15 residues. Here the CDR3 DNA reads TGTGCCAGCAGTAGACGAGGACAGAACAATCAGCCCCAGCATTTT. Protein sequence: CASSRRGQNNQPQHF.

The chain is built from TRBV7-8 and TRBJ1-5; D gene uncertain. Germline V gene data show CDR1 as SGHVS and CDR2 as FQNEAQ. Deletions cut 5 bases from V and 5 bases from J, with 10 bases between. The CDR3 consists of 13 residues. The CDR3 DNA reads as TGTGCCAGCAGCCCCCGGGCGGATCAGCCCCAGCATTTT. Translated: CASSPRADQPQHF.

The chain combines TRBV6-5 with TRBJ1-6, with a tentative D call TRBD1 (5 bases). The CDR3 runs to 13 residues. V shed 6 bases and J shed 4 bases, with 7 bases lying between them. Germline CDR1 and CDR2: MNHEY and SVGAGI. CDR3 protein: CASRTDYNSPLHF. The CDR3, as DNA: TGTGCCAGCAGGACAGATTATAATTCACCCCTCCACTTT.

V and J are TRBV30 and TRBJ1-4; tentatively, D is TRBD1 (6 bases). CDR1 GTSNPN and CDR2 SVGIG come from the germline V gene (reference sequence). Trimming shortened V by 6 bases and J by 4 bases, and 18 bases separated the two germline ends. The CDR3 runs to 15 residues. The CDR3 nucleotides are TGTGCCTGTCAGGAGGTGGGGGCTATTAATGAAAAACTGTTTTTT. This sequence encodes CACQEVGAINEKLFF.

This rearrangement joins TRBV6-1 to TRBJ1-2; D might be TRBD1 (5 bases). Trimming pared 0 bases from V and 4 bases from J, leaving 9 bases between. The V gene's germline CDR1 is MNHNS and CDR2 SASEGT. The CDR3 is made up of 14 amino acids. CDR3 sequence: CASSEATAIYGYTF. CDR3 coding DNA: TGTGCCAGCAGTGAAGCGACAGCTATCTATGGCTACACCTTC.

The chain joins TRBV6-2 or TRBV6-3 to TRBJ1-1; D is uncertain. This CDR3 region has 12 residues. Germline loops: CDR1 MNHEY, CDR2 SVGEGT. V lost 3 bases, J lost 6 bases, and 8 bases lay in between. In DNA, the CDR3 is TGTGCCAGCAGTTATTGGCCACCTGAAGCTTTCTTT. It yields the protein CASSYWPPEAFF.